The 30 T cell receptor beta chains below come from one sample, sequenced in a study of cytomegalovirus exposure and HLA in healthy donors. PCR primers comprised 60 Vbeta and 13 Jbeta primers. Sequenced by immunoSEQ multiplex PCR; TCRdb stores in-frame clones only, minus some. The sample has some 130,000 clones, about 80% seen once; the top ten hold approximately 4.8%. The sample comprised PBMCs. The receptors were sampled from a man aged 25 to 40 in good health.

This clone was picked up a small number of times. The chain carries TRBV19 and TRBJ2-7, with 13 bases matching TRBD2. The CDR3 spans 14 residues. Germline V gene sequence: CDR1 LNHDA, CDR2 SQIVND (reference sequence). V gave up 6 bases and J gave up 5 bases; unmatched junction bases: 4. CDR3 in amino acids: CASSMGLAGNEQYF. CDR3 bases: TGTGCCAGTAGCATGGGACTAGCGGGAAACGAGCAGTACTTC.

This chain joins TRBV5-1 and TRBJ2-2; 9 bases fit TRBD1. The CDR3 is made up of 17 amino acids. J gave up 0 bases and V 4 bases, and 7 bases lay outside the gene matches. CDR1 SGHRS and CDR2 YFSETQ come from the germline V gene. The CDR3 sequence: CASSPSGTGSNTGELFF. CDR3 bases: TGCGCCAGCAGCCCGTCCGGGACAGGGTCGAACACCGGGGAGCTGTTTTTT.

The gene calls are TRBV10-2 and TRBJ2-5; perhaps TRBD2 as D (5 bases). The DNA end lines up better with TRBJ2-7; the J call may be wrong. Germline loops: CDR1 WSHSY, CDR2 SAAADI. The CDR3 totals 14 residues. CDR3 sequence reads: CATRVSPGSYEQYF. The CDR3 DNA is TGCGCCACCCGGGTGAGTCCGGGATCCTACGAGCAGTACTTC.

This clone appeared a single time. The rearrangement joins TRBV10-3 to TRBJ2-3; D gene ambiguous. V lost 4 bases and J 6 bases, leaving 5 bases between the germline ends. The CDR3 contains 11 residues. Germline V CDR1 and CDR2: ENHRY, SYGVKD. Here the CDR3 reads CAISVVDTQYF. The CDR3 DNA sequence: TGTGCCATCAGTGTCGTGGATACGCAGTATTTT.

This chain uses TRBV9 with TRBJ2-1, with TRBD2 matching 12 bases. Trimming cost V 0 bases and J 9 bases; bases outside gene matches: 4. The germline V gene encodes CDR1 SGDLS and CDR2 YYNGEE. CDR3 size: 15 residues. CDR3 loop: CASSVGLAGDVEQFF. DNA for the CDR3: TGTGCCAGCAGCGTAGGACTAGCGGGAGATGTTGAGCAGTTCTTC.

The chain carries TRBV19 and TRBJ1-1; no clear D. Germline V gives CDR1 LNHDA, CDR2 SQIVND (reference sequence). CDR3 size: 14 residues. V was trimmed by 5 bases and J by 0 bases, leaving 10 bases between them. In DNA, the CDR3 is TGTGCCAGTAGTTCAAGTGGGCTGAACACTGAAGCTTTCTTT. It yields the protein CASSSSGLNTEAFF.

V is TRBV29-1 and J is TRBJ2-7, with 8 bases identical to TRBD2. The CDR3 contains 11 residues. The trim removed 8 bases at V and 4 bases at J, leaving 4 bases unmatched. Germline lookup yields CDR1 SQVTM and CDR2 ANQGSEA. CDR3 nucleotides: TGCAGCTTCGGACTAGCTTACGAGCAGTACTTC. This gives the protein CSFGLAYEQYF.

This chain links TRBV27 with TRBJ1-1; D gene ambiguous. Trimming took 3 bases from V and 8 from J, leaving 7 bases between them. Germline CDR1 MNHEY, CDR2 SMNVEV (reference sequence). The CDR3 sequence is 11 residues long. The CDR3 DNA reads TGTGCCAGCAGTTTGCGAGGGGAAGCTTTCTTT. Amino acids: CASSLRGEAFF.

The genes are TRBV25-1 and TRBJ2-3; D remains unclear. The V and J ends lost 1 base and 7 bases respectively, with 6 bases between them. CDR1 is MGHDK and CDR2 is SYGVNS in the germline V gene. The CDR3 spans 12 residues. Here the CDR3 DNA reads TGTGCCAGCAGTGAATGGGCTAATACGCAGTATTTT. It is translated as CASSEWANTQYF.

Note on this clone: Sequence at one end of the junction differs from germline and may be a read error. This chain links TRBV7-3 with TRBJ2-1; D is ambiguous. The CDR3 sequence is 12 residues long. Germline V CDR1 and CDR2: SGHTA, FQGTGA. Written as DNA, the CDR3 is TGTGCCAGCAGCTTAAGTGGCCAGGATTTGGTCTTC. This sequence encodes CASSLSGQDLVF.

The chain uses TRBV6-1 and TRBJ2-7; 7 bases agree with TRBD1. The CDR3 spans 15 residues. The germline V gene has CDR1 MNHNS and CDR2 SASEGT. With V trimmed by 4 bases and J by 2 bases, 8 bases remained unmatched. The CDR3 loop is CASSGDPTGPYEQYF. The CDR3 DNA sequence: TGTGCCAGCAGTGGGGACCCGACAGGGCCCTACGAGCAGTACTTC.

The V call is TRBV28, the J call TRBJ2-2, with TRBD2 matching over 7 bases. Germline V lookup: CDR1 MDHEN, CDR2 SYDVKM. V was pared by 7 bases and J by 6 bases, with 5 bases of the junction left unmatched. The CDR3 extends over 13 amino acids. CDR3 sequence: CASTAGDAGELFF. CDR3 coding DNA: TGTGCCAGCACGGCGGGGGATGCCGGGGAGCTGTTTTTT.

In this sample, this clone turned up once. The gene calls are TRBV5-1 and TRBJ2-5, with D perhaps TRBD2 (6 bases). Deletions cut 4 bases from V and 12 bases from J, with 22 bases between. There are 14 residues in the CDR3. Per germline, CDR1 SGHRS and CDR2 YFSETQ. CDR3 residues: CASSQSGPGSTEYF. The CDR3 DNA follows: TGCGCCAGCAGCCAAAGCGGGCCGGGGTCGACTGAGTACTTC.

CDR3 DNA: TGTGCCAGCAGCTCCTTCACCGGAACGGAGCGCGCCTATGGCTACACCTTC. Its protein product is CASSSFTGTERAYGYTF. The chain recombines TRBV5-4 with TRBJ1-2; no definite D call. Germline V CDR1 and CDR2: SGHNT, YYREEE (reference sequence). The V gene lost 3 bases and the J gene lost 4 bases, with 22 bases spanning the gap. The CDR3 consists of 17 residues. The full variable domain, with the rest looked up from reference TRBV5-4 and TRBJ1-2, is ETGVTQSPTHLIKTRGQQVTLRCSSQSGHNTVSWYQQALGQGPQFIFQYYREEENGRGNFPPRFSGLQFPNYSSELNVNALELDDSALYLCASSSFTGTERAYGYTFGSGTRLTVV.

The chain combines TRBV25-1 with TRBJ2-7; 10 bases align to TRBD1. The CDR3 spans 15 residues. Germline lookup yields CDR1 MGHDK and CDR2 SYGVNS. V trimming: 2 bases; J trimming: 2 bases; junction bases outside the gene matches: 3. CDR3 sequence (DNA): TGTGCCAGCAGTGAAGGGACAGGGGACGCCTACGAGCAGTACTTC. Residues: CASSEGTGDAYEQYF.

The chain combines TRBV5-1 with TRBJ2-2; 11 bases are shared with TRBD2. J lost 10 bases, V lost 4 bases, and 9 bases had no gene match. CDR1 and CDR2 from the germline V gene are SGHRS and YFSETQ. This CDR3 has 15 amino acids. The CDR3: CASSTYVAGGSELFF. The CDR3 DNA reads as TGCGCCAGCAGCACTTACGTAGCGGGAGGGTCGGAGCTGTTTTTT.

This clone was picked up one time. The V and J genes are TRBV6-1 and TRBJ1-2, with 7 bases aligning to TRBD1. Germline CDR1 and CDR2: MNHNS and SASEGT. The CDR3 is made up of 14 amino acids. The V and J ends lost 3 bases and 2 bases, in that order; junction bases with no gene match: 3. The CDR3 reads CASSETGINYGYTF. The CDR3, as DNA: TGTGCCAGCAGTGAGACAGGGATAAACTATGGCTACACCTTC.

The V and J genes are TRBV7-8 and TRBJ2-2; 8 bases agree with TRBD2. Unmatched junction bases numbered 1, after V lost 3 bases and J lost 1 base. Germline V gives CDR1 SGHVS, CDR2 FQNEAQ. The CDR3 loop spans 15 amino acids. DNA for the CDR3: TGTGCCAGCAGCTTTACTAGCGGGAACACCGGGGAGCTGTTTTTT. Encoded protein: CASSFTSGNTGELFF.

This chain uses TRBV28 with TRBJ2-7; 9 bases are a match to TRBD1. This CDR3 comprises 14 residues. V trimming: 7 bases; J trimming: 7 bases; junction bases outside the gene matches: 11. CDR1 MDHEN and CDR2 SYDVKM come from the germline V gene. CDR3 nucleotides: TGTGCCAGCACCGCACTAGGACAGGGGTGGGAGCAGTACTTC. It is translated as CASTALGQGWEQYF. The complete variable domain, with remaining parts taken from reference TRBV28 and TRBJ2-7, reads DVKVTQSSRYLVKRTGEKVFLECVQDMDHENMFWYRQDPGLGLRLIYFSYDVKMKEKGDIPEGYSVSREKKERFSLILESASTNQTSMYLCASTALGQGWEQYFGPGTRLTVT.

The V and J genes are TRBV4-1 and TRBJ1-3; possible D gene TRBD1, 6 bases. This CDR3 is built from 17 residues. Germline V gene sequence: CDR1 MGHRA, CDR2 YSYEKL. Trimming pared 1 base from V and 4 bases from J, leaving 17 bases between. The CDR3 sequence: CASSQVLQGSGGNTIYF. The CDR3 bases are TGCGCCAGCAGCCAAGTTCTACAGGGAAGTGGAGGAAACACCATATATTTT.

In this sample, this clone turned up once. V gene TRBV27 combines with J gene TRBJ2-1; 7 positions agree with TRBD2. Germline loops: CDR1 MNHEY, CDR2 SMNVEV (reference sequence). V trimming: 4 bases; J trimming: 6 bases; junction bases outside the gene matches: 3. The length of the CDR3 is 13 residues. The CDR3 spells CASSSPGGNEQFF. CDR3 DNA: TGTGCCAGCAGTTCCCCGGGGGGCAATGAGCAGTTCTTC.

The chain joins TRBV15 to TRBJ2-3, with 12 bases identical to TRBD2. This CDR3 is built from 13 residues. CDR1 and CDR2 from the germline V gene are LNHNV and YYDKDF (reference sequence). V was clipped by 8 bases and J by 3 bases; unmatched bases: 0. The CDR3 coding sequence is TGTGCCACCCTAGCGGGAGGGACAGATACGCAGTATTTT. Protein: CATLAGGTDTQYF.

The CDR3 nucleotides read TGTGCCAGCAGCTTAACGGGCGGGAGCAGTGAGCAGTACTTC. Translating gives CASSLTGGSSEQYF. The chain uses TRBV7-3 and TRBJ2-7, with TRBD2 matching 7 bases. J was trimmed by 7 bases and V by 0 bases; bases with no gene match: 6. The CDR3 runs to 14 residues. The germline gives CDR1 SGHTA, CDR2 FQGTGA.

CDR3: CASRDRGEYQPQHF. The CDR3 nucleotides read TGTGCCAGCAGAGACAGGGGGGAATATCAGCCCCAGCATTTT. V gene TRBV2 combines with J gene TRBJ1-5; 9 positions match TRBD1. CDR1 SNHLY and CDR2 FYNNEI come from the germline V gene. V lost 6 bases, J lost 5 bases, and 5 bases stayed unmatched. CDR3 length equals 14 residues.

The V call is TRBV27, the J call TRBJ1-1; tentative D call: TRBD1 (5 bases). Trimming shortened V by 2 bases and J by 3 bases, and 10 bases separated the two germline ends. Germline V lookup: CDR1 MNHEY, CDR2 SMNVEV (reference sequence). The CDR3 is 14 residues long. The DNA for the CDR3 is TGTGCCAGCAGTTTAATTGCGGGGCACACTGAAGCTTTCTTT. It yields the protein CASSLIAGHTEAFF.

This clone has just one count. The gene calls are TRBV11-3 and TRBJ2-3, with 10 bases matching TRBD2. The germline V gene encodes CDR1 SGHNT and CDR2 YENEEA. The junction had 8 bases not matched to a gene; V was cut back by 5 bases and J by 0 bases. This CDR3 comprises 17 residues. DNA of the CDR3: TGTGCCAGCAGCCAGACTAGCGGGTGGTATAGCACAGATACGCAGTATTTT. This codes for CASSQTSGWYSTDTQYF.

There are a few counts of this clone. The chain links TRBV18 to TRBJ1-2; TRBD1 matches at 7 bases. Germline values: CDR1 KGHSH, CDR2 LQKENI. Trimming at V came to 6 bases and at J to 4 bases, leaving 8 bases not matched to a gene. The CDR3 has 14 residues. The CDR3 DNA follows: TGTGCCAGCTCTCAGCAGGGGGGATTCTATGGCTACACCTTC. Protein product: CASSQQGGFYGYTF.

This clone was seen only once. The chain uses TRBV7-7 and TRBJ2-1; D is possibly TRBD2 (6 bases). Per the germline V gene, CDR1 is SSHAT and CDR2 is FNYEAQ (reference sequence). The germline V and J ends were trimmed by 2 bases and 7 bases, with 12 bases remaining between them. This CDR3 contains 14 residues. CDR3 sequence (DNA): TGTGCCAGCAGCTTACTAGGGAGGCAGAATGAGCAGTTCTTC. This encodes CASSLLGRQNEQFF.

This clone was counted only a few times. The chain joins TRBV18 to TRBJ2-7; 12 bases match TRBD2. The J segment lost 6 bases and the V segment lost 4 bases, leaving 13 bases of the junction unmatched. Germline loops: CDR1 KGHSH, CDR2 LQKENI. This CDR3 has 17 amino acids. In DNA, the CDR3 is TGTGCCAGCTCACTCCAGACTAGCGGGAGTGCAGGTTCCGAGCAGTACTTC. Translating gives CASSLQTSGSAGSEQYF.

The CDR3 DNA follows: TGTGCCAGCAGGGCCCGGACCCCCGGGACTAGCGCTTACGAGCAGTACTTC. Amino acids: CASRARTPGTSAYEQYF. The rearrangement uses TRBV28 and TRBJ2-7, with 10 bases that match TRBD2. The CDR3 has 17 amino acids. The V gene's germline CDR1 is MDHEN and CDR2 SYDVKM. The V segment lost 6 bases and the J segment 4 bases; nucleotides outside the gene matches: 15.